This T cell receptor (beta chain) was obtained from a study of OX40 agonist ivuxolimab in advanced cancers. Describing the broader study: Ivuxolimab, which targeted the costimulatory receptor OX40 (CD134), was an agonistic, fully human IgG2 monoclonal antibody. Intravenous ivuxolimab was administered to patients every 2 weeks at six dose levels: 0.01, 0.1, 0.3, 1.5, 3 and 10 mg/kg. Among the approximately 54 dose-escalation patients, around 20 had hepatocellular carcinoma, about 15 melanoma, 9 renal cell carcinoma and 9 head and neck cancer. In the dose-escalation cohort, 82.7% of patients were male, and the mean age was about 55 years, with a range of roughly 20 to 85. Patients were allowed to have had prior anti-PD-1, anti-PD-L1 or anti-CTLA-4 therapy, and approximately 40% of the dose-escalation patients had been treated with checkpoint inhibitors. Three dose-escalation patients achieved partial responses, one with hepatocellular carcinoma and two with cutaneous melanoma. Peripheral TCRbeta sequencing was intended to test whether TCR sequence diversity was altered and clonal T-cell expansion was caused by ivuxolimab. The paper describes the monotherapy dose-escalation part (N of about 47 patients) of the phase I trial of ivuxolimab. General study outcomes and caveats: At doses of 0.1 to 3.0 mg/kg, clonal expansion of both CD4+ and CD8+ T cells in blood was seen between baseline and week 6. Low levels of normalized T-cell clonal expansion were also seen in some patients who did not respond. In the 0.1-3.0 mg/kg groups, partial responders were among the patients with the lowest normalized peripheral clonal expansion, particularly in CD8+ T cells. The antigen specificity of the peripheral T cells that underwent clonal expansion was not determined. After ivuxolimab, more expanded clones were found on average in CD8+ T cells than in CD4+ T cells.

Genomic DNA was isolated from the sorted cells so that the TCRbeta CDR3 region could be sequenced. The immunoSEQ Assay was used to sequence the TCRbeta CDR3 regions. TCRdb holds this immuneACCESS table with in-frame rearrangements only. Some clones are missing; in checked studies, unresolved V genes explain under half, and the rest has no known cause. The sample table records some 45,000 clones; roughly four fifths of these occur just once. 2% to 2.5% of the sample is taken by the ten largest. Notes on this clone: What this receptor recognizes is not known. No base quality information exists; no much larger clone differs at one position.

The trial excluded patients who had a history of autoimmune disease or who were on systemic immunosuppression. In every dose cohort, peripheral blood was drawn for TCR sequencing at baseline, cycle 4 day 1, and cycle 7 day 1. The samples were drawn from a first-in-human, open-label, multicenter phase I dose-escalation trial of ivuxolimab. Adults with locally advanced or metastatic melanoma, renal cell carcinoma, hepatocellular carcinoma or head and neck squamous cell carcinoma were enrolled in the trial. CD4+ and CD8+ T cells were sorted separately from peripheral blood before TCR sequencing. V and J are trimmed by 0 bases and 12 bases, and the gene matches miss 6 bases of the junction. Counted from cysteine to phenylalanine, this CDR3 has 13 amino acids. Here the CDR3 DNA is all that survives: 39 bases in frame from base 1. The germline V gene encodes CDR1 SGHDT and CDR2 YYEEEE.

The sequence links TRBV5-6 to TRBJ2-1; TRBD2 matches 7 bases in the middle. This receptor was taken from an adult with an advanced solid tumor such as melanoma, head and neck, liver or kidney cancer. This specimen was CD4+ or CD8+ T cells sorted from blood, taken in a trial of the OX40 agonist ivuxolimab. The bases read TGTGCCAGCAGCTTGGCCGGCGGGAGAGGGCAGTTCTTC. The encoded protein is CASSLAGGRGQFF.